One and the same sample provided the 2 T cell receptor beta chains below, sequenced in a study of cytomegalovirus exposure and HLA in healthy donors. With 60 Vbeta and 13 Jbeta primers, the PCR was carried out. TCRdb keeps only in-frame clones here, not all; method: immunoSEQ multiplex PCR. Among some 180,000 clones listed, 70% to 80% were seen once. What was sequenced was PBMCs. These receptors all come from a man aged 18 to 35 in good health and CMV-seronegative.

The chain couples TRBV7-2 to TRBJ2-7; D might be TRBD1 (6 bases). V lost 5 bases, J lost 1 base, and 21 bases lay in between. This CDR3 has 17 amino acids. CDR1 and CDR2 (germline): SGHTA, FQGNSA. The CDR3 region is CASSPFPQGVLSYEQYF. DNA of the CDR3: TGTGCCAGCAGCCCTTTCCCACAGGGAGTTTTGTCCTACGAGCAGTACTTC.

This chain connects TRBV6-5 to TRBJ1-1; 9 bases agree with TRBD1. This CDR3 has 15 residues. The J segment lost 4 bases and the V segment lost 2 bases, leaving 5 bases of the junction unmatched. CDR1 is MNHEY and CDR2 is SVGAGI in the germline V gene. Here the CDR3 DNA reads TGTGCCAGCAGTTACGAACAGGGGGCGGGCACTGAAGCTTTCTTT. It is translated as CASSYEQGAGTEAFF.